These 13 T cell receptor beta chains originate from one sample sequenced in a study of shared clonotypes between healthy human individuals. TCRdb keeps only in-frame clones here, not all; method: immunoSEQ multiplex PCR. The repertoire holds millions of clones, with approximately 95% as singletons. CD45RO-negative, CCR7-selected cells formed the naive CD8 fraction, which excluded terminally differentiated effector memory CD45RA+ cells. The source material was naive CD8+ T cells sorted from blood. These TCRs come from a man between 18 and 35 years old in good health.

The V and J genes are TRBV4-3 and TRBJ2-1; 12 nucleotides line up with TRBD2. V shed 4 bases and J 4 bases; nucleotides not matched to a gene: 8. Germline assignment: CDR1 LGHNA and CDR2 YSLEER. The CDR3 contains 17 residues. As DNA, the CDR3 is TGCGCCAGCAGCCGCCGACTAGCGGGAGAGACATACAATGAGCAGTTCTTC. As protein: CASSRRLAGETYNEQFF.

The rearrangement uses TRBV9 and TRBJ1-6; weak D call: TRBD1 (5 bases). The CDR3 is 16 residues long. Trimming left V 3 bases short and J 5 bases short, with 15 bases between. Germline V gives CDR1 SGDLS, CDR2 YYNGEE. The CDR3 DNA is TGTGCCAGCAGCGCCCCGGGGGGGGAAGATAATTCACCCCTCCACTTT. As protein: CASSAPGGEDNSPLHF.

This sequence joins TRBV28 and TRBJ2-5; a weak D match, TRBD1 (6 bases). Germline assignment: CDR1 MDHEN and CDR2 SYDVKM. The CDR3 length is 13 residues. Between the trimmed V and J ends, which lost 0 bases and 4 bases, there was a span of 6 bases. In nucleotides, the CDR3 is TGTGCCAGCAGTTTATGGACAGGAGAGACCCAGTACTTC. Translated, it gives CASSLWTGETQYF.

This clone was recorded once. Other DNA sequences in the same sample also yield this CDR3. V gene TRBV4-1 combines with J gene TRBJ2-7; 11 bases are a match to TRBD1. Per germline, CDR1 MGHRA and CDR2 YSYEKL. The CDR3 extends over 14 amino acids. Unmatched junction bases numbered 2, after V lost 4 bases and J lost 3 bases. CDR3 residues: CASSLGQGVYEQYF. The CDR3 region has the DNA TGCGCCAGCAGCCTGGGACAGGGGGTCTACGAGCAGTACTTC.

The genes are TRBV7-9 and TRBJ1-1, with 8 bases that match TRBD1. Germline V gives CDR1 SEHNR, CDR2 FQNEAQ (reference sequence). The junction had 7 bases not matched to a gene; V was cut back by 5 bases and J by 2 bases. CDR3 length equals 15 residues. Written as DNA, the CDR3 is TGTGCCAGCAGCGTATTACAGGGGGACAACACTGAAGCTTTCTTT. Translated: CASSVLQGDNTEAFF.

The chain has TRBV29-1 and TRBJ1-2; D possibly corresponds to TRBD1 (5 bases). V was trimmed by 2 bases and J by 0 bases, leaving 22 bases between them. In germline, CDR1 is SQVTM, CDR2 ANQGSEA. CDR3 length: 18 amino acids. The DNA for the CDR3 is TGCAGCGTTGAAACTCTTCAGGTAGGGGAAGAGGCTAACTATGGCTACACCTTC. It yields the protein CSVETLQVGEEANYGYTF.

This chain joins TRBV7-6 and TRBJ2-3; TRBD2 matches at 7 bases. This CDR3 region has 17 residues. Germline V lookup: CDR1 SGHVS, CDR2 FNYEAQ. V trimming: 1 base; J trimming: 0 bases; junction bases outside the gene matches: 7. CDR3 sequence: CASSLGAGDPSTDTQYF. The DNA for the CDR3 is TGTGCCAGCAGCTTAGGGGCGGGGGACCCTAGCACAGATACGCAGTATTTT.

V is TRBV27 and J is TRBJ1-5; the match to TRBD1 covers 9 bases. V shed 8 bases and J 0 bases; nucleotides not matched to a gene: 11. The CDR3 length is 17 residues. CDR1 and CDR2 from the germline V gene are MNHEY and SMNVEV (reference sequence). The CDR3 sequence: CASSDRGGPYSNQPQHF. CDR3 DNA sequence: TGTGCCAGCTCGGACAGGGGAGGACCTTATAGCAATCAGCCCCAGCATTTT.

The chain is built from TRBV11-2 and TRBJ2-7; D gene unclear. Germline-derived CDR1 and CDR2 are SGHAT and FQNNGV. V lost 1 base to trimming and J lost 0 bases, with 7 bases between them. The CDR3 is made up of 14 amino acids. The chain's CDR3 is CASSLGFSSYEQYF. The CDR3 nucleotides read TGTGCCAGCAGCTTAGGTTTTAGCTCCTACGAGCAGTACTTC.

Only one count was recorded for this clone. The genes are TRBV9 and TRBJ2-7; TRBD2 aligns across 10 bases. CDR3 length equals 16 residues. Trimming took 4 bases from V and 3 from J; bases not matched to a gene: 10. The germline CDR1 and CDR2 sequences are SGDLS and YYNGEE. CDR3 amino acids: CASSPRRIAGGYEQYF. CDR3 DNA: TGTGCCAGCAGCCCCAGAAGGATAGCGGGAGGCTACGAGCAGTACTTC.

The chain is built from TRBV11-2 and TRBJ2-7; TRBD2 aligns across 7 bases. The CDR3 is 14 residues long. CDR1 SGHAT and CDR2 FQNNGV come from the germline V gene. The junction had 4 bases not matched to a gene; V was cut back by 5 bases and J by 0 bases. CDR3 nucleotide sequence: TGTGCCAGCAGCCCCGGGGACTACTCCTACGAGCAGTACTTC. It codes for CASSPGDYSYEQYF. Complete variable domain (other parts from reference TRBV11-2 and TRBJ2-7): EAGVAQSPRYKIIEKRQSVAFWCNPISGHATLYWYQQILGQGPKLLIQFQNNGVVDDSQLPKDRFSAERLKGVDSTLKIQPAKLEDSAVYLCASSPGDYSYEQYFGPGTRLTVT.

The chain recombines TRBV27 with TRBJ2-1, with TRBD2 matching 9 bases. Per germline, CDR1 MNHEY and CDR2 SMNVEV (reference sequence). The V segment lost 8 bases and the J segment 2 bases; nucleotides outside the gene matches: 13. This CDR3 contains 17 residues. CDR3 residues: CASLAGAGTLAYNEQFF. Written as DNA, the CDR3 is TGTGCCAGCTTAGCGGGAGCGGGGACTTTGGCCTACAATGAGCAGTTCTTC.

The count of this clone is one. The rearrangement joins TRBV4-1 to TRBJ1-5, with D unresolved. Deletions cut 2 bases from V and 1 base from J, with 9 bases between. CDR1 is MGHRA, CDR2 YSYEKL, per germline. The length of the CDR3 is 15 residues. CDR3 amino acids: CASSQSDSSNQPQHF. In DNA, the CDR3 is TGCGCCAGCAGCCAATCCGATTCAAGCAATCAGCCCCAGCATTTT.